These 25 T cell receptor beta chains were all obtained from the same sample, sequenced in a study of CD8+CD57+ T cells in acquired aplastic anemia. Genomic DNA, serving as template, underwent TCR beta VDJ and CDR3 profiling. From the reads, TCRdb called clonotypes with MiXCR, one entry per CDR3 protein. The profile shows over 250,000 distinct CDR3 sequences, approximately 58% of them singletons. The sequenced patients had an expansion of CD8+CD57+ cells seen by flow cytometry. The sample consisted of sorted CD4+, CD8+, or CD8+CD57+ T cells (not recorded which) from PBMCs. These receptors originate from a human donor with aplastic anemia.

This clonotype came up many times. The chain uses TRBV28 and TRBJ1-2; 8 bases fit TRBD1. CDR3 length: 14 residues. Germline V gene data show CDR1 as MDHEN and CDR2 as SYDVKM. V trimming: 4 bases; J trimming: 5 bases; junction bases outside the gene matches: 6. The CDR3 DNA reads TGTGCCAGCAGTTCGCCGGGACAGGTATATGGCTACACCTTC. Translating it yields CASSSPGQVYGYTF.

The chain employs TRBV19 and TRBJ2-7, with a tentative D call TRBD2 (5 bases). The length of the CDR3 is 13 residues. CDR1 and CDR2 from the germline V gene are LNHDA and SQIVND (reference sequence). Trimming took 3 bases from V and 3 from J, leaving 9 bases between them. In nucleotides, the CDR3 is TGTGCCAGTAGTATGGCCCGGGACTACGAGCAGTACTTC. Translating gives CASSMARDYEQYF. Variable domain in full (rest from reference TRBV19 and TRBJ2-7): DGGITQSPKYLFRKEGQNVTLSCEQNLNHDAMYWYRQDPGQGLRLIYYSQIVNDFQKGDIAEGYSVSREKKESFPLTVTSAQKNPTAFYLCASSMARDYEQYFGPGTRLTVT.

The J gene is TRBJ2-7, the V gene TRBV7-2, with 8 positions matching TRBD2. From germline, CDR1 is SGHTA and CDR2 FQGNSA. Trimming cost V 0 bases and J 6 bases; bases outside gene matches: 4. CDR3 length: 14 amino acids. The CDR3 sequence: CASSLARTSSEQYF. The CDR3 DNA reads TGTGCCAGCAGCTTAGCCCGGACTAGCTCCGAGCAGTACTTC.

The DNA for the CDR3 is TGTGCCAGCAGCTGGTTGGGACCAGCGGGAGGAGGTGAGCAGTTCTTC. This codes for CASSWLGPAGGGEQFF. The chain carries TRBV7-9 and TRBJ2-1; 9 bases are shared with TRBD2. The V segment lost 4 bases and the J segment 9 bases; nucleotides outside the gene matches: 13. Germline V gene sequence: CDR1 SEHNR, CDR2 FQNEAQ (reference sequence). The CDR3 runs 16 residues.

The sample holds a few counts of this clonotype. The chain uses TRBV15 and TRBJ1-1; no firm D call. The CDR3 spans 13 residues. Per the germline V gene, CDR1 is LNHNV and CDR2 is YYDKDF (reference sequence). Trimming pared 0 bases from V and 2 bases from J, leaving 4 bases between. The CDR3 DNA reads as TGTGCCACCAGCAGAGATGCTAACACTGAAGCTTTCTTT. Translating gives CATSRDANTEAFF. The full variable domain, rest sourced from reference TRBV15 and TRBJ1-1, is DAMVIQNPRYQVTQFGKPVTLSCSQTLNHNVMYWYQQKSSQAPKLLFHYYDKDFNNEADTPDNFQSRRPNTSFCFLDIRSPGLGDTAMYLCATSRDANTEAFFGQGTRLTVV.

Written as DNA, the CDR3 is TGTGCCAGCAGCTTGTCGCGGGGGGGCCCGAATGAGCAGTTCTTC. The encoded protein is CASSLSRGGPNEQFF. V gene TRBV5-4 combines with J gene TRBJ2-1, with 9 nucleotides matching TRBD2. The length of the CDR3 is 15 residues. CDR1 SGHNT and CDR2 YYREEE come from the germline V gene (reference sequence). V lost 1 base, J lost 7 bases, and 6 bases stayed unmatched.

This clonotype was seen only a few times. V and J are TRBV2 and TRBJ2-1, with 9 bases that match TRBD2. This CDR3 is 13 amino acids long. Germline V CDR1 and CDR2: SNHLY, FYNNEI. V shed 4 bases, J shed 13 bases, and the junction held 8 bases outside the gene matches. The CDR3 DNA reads TGTGCCAGCAGTGTGGGAGCGGGGGGCCAACAGTTCTTC. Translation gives CASSVGAGGQQFF.

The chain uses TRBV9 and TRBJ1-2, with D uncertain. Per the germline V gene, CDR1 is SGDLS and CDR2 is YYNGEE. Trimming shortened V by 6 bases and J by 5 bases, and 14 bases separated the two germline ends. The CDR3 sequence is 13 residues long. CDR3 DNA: TGTGCCAGCAAACACCGGGCGGATTATGGCTACACCTTC. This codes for CASKHRADYGYTF.

The CDR3 region has the DNA TGTGCCATCAGTGAGGAGTCAGCTCCCTACGAGCAGTACTTC. Translation: CAISEESAPYEQYF. The rearrangement links TRBV10-3 to TRBJ2-7; D gene uncertain. Germline CDR1 reads ENHRY; CDR2 reads SYGVKD. V gave up 2 bases and J gave up 2 bases, with 10 bases separating them. The length of the CDR3 is 14 residues.

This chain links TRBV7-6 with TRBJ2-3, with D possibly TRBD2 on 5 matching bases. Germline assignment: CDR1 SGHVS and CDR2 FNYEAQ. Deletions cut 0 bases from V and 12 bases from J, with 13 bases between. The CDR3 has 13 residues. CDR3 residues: CASSLAPNEGQYF. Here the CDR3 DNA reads TGTGCCAGCAGCTTAGCTCCGAATGAGGGACAGTATTTT.

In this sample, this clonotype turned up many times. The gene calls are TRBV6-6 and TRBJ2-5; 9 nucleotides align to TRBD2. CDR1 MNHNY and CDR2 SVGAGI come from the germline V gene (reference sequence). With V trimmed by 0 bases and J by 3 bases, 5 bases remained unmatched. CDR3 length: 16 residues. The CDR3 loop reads CASSYSGGGAKETQYF. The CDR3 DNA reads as TGTGCCAGCAGTTACTCCGGCGGGGGGGCCAAAGAGACCCAGTACTTC.

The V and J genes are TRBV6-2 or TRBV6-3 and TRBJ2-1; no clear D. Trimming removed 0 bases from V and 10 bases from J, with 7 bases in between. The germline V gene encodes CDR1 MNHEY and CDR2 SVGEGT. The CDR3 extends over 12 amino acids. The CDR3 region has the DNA TGTGCCAGCAGTTACTCGCGGAGAGAGCAGTTCTTC. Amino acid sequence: CASSYSRREQFF.

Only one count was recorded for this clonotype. CDR3 nucleotide sequence: TGTGCCAGCTCAGAAACAGGGGAGACCCAGTACTTC. Its protein is CASSETGETQYF. The chain recombines TRBV18 with TRBJ2-5, with D perhaps TRBD1 (6 bases). Germline V gene sequence: CDR1 KGHSH, CDR2 LQKENI. This CDR3 is 12 amino acids long. V lost 5 bases and J lost 5, with 9 bases in between.

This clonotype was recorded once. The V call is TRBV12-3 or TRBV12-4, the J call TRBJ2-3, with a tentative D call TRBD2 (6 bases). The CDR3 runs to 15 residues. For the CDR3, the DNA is TGTGCTAGTGGTTTGGGCCCTGGGGGGACAGATACGCAGTATTTT. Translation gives CASGLGPGGTDTQYF.

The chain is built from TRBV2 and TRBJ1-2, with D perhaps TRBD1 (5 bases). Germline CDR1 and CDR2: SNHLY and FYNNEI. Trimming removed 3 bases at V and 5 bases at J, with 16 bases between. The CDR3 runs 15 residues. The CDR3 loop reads CASSEGGVGLYGYTF. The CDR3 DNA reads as TGTGCCAGCAGTGAGGGAGGGGTAGGATTATATGGCTACACCTTC.

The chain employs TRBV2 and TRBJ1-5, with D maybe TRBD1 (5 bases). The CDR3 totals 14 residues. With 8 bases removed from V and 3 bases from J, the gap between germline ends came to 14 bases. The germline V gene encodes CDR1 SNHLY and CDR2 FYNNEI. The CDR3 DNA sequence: TGTGCCAGCGGAGGGGACGGACCCAATCAGCCCCAGCATTTT. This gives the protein CASGGDGPNQPQHF.

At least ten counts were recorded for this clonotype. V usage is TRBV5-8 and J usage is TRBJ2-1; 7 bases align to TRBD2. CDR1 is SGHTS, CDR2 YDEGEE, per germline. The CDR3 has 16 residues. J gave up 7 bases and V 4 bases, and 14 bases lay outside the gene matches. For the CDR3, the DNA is TGTGCCAGCAGCCGACCCGCCGCGGGAGCTAGGAATGAGCAGTTCTTC. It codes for CASSRPAAGARNEQFF.

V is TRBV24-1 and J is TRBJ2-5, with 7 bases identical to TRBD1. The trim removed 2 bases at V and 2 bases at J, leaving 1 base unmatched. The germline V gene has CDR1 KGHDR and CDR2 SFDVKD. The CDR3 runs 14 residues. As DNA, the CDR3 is TGTGCCACCAGTGATTGGGACAGTCAAGAGACCCAGTACTTC. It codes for CATSDWDSQETQYF.

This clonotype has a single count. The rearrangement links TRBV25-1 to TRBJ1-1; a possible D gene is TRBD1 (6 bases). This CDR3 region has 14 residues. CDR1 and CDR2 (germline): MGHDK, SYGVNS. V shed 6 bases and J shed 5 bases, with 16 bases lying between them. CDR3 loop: CASSFDRRGTEAFF. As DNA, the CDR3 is TGTGCCAGCAGCTTCGACAGGCGAGGAACTGAAGCTTTCTTT.

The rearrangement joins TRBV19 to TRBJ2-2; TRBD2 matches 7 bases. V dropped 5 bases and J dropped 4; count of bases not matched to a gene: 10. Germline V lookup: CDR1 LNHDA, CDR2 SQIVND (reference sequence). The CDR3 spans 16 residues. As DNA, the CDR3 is TGTGCCAGTAGTCTTTTGAGCGGGACGGGCACCGGGGAGCTGTTTTTT. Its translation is CASSLLSGTGTGELFF.

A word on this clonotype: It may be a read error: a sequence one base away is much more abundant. CDR3 region: CASSPQTLNYEQYF. DNA of the CDR3: TGTGCCAGCTCACCTCAAACCCTGAACTACGAGCAGTACTTC. The chain is built from TRBV7-3 and TRBJ2-7; no clear D gene. The V and J ends lost 8 bases and 3 bases respectively, with 17 bases between them. Germline V gene data show CDR1 as SGHTA and CDR2 as FQGTGA. The CDR3 totals 14 residues.

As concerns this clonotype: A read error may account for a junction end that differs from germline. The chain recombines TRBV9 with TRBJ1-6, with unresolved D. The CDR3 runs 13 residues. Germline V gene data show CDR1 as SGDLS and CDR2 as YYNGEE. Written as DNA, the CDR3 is TGTGCCAGCAGTTTAGGGCCCTATTCACCCCTCCGCTTT. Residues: CASSLGPYSPLRF.

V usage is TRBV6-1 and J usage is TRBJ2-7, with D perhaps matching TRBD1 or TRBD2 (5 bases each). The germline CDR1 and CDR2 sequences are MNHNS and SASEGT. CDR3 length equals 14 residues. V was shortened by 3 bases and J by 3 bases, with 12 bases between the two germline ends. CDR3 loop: CASSERGRNYEQYF. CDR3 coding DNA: TGTGCCAGCAGTGAGAGGGGACGGAACTACGAGCAGTACTTC.

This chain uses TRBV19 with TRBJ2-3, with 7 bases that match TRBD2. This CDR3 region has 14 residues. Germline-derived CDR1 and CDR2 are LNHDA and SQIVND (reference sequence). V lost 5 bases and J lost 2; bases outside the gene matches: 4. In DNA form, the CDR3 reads TGTGCCAGTAGTCAAGCGGGATTCACAGATACGCAGTATTTT. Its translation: CASSQAGFTDTQYF.

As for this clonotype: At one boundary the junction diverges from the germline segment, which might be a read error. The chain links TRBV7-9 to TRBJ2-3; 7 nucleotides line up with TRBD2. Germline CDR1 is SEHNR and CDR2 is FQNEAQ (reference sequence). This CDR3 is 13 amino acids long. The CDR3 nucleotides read TGTTCCAGAAGCCCCGGGGGGACAGATACGCAGTATTTT. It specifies CSRSPGGTDTQYF.